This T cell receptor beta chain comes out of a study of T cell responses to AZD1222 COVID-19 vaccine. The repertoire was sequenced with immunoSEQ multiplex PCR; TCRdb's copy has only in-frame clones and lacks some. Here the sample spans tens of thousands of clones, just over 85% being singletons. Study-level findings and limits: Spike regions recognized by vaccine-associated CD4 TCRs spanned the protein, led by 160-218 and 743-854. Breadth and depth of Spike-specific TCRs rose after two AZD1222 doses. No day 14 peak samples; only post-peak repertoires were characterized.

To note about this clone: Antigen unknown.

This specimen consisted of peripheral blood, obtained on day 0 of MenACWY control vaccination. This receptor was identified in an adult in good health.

The CDR3 reads CASSSTLSSTGELFF. Written as DNA, the CDR3 is TGTGCCAGCAGTTCCACCCTGTCCTCTACCGGGGAGCTGTTTTTT. The J gene is TRBJ2-2, the V gene TRBV2; D is ambiguous. Per germline, CDR1 SNHLY and CDR2 FYNNEI. The CDR3 has 15 residues. Trimming removed 5 bases at V and 5 bases at J, with 15 bases between. The complete variable domain, with remaining parts taken from reference TRBV2 and TRBJ2-2, reads EPEVTQTPSHQVTQMGQEVILRCVPISNHLYFYWYRQILGQKVEFLVSFYNNEISEKSEIFDDQFSVERPDGSNFTLKIRSTKLEDSAMYFCASSSTLSSTGELFFGEGSRLTVL.